This T cell receptor beta chain was retrieved from a study of blood T cell repertoires in COVID-19. Losses at the gene ends were 9 bases for V and 6 bases for J; bases not matched to a gene: 9. CDR1 is MNHEY, CDR2 SMNVEV, per germline (reference sequence). The CDR3 has 14 residues. Only in-frame clones appear in the TCRdb table, and some are missing; sequencing was by immunoSEQ multiplex PCR. Seen here are more than 200,000 clones, 85% to 90% observed once, and the top ten hold under 2%. Sequencing was carried out using PBMCs or T cells enriched from blood (not recorded which). This TCR came from a woman aged 45 to 65 who had recovered from COVID-19. V usage is TRBV27 and J usage is TRBJ2-2; 8 bases match TRBD2. The CDR3 sequence is CASGSGRAAGELFF. Here the CDR3 DNA reads TGTGCCAGTGGGTCCGGGAGGGCGGCCGGGGAGCTGTTTTTT.